This T cell receptor (beta chain) was observed in a study of blood T cell repertoires in COVID-19. Study in general: The study drew acute and convalescent COVID-19 samples from the United States, Italy and Spain. In each case, the material was cDNA or gDNA derived from T cells, B-cell-depleted T cells, or PBMCs.

Methods used by the authors: Estimated nucleated cell counts came from reference gene primer amplification. Assay used: immunoSEQ multiplex PCR; TCRdb lists only in-frame clones, some missing. The DNA was the basis for D and trimming; V, J and clone size are from that table. The sample gives under 100,000 clones, just under 85% of which show up once; approximately 12% is in the top ten. Germline V gene data show CDR1 as SGHTS and CDR2 as YDEGEE. Trimming pared 3 bases from V and 6 bases from J, leaving 10 bases between. The length of the CDR3 is 14 residues. V and J are TRBV5-8 and TRBJ1-6; D not certain. Sample: peripheral blood. The sequence derives from a woman between 65 and 79 years old with active or convalescent COVID-19. The CDR3: CASSSGISNSPLHF. The DNA of the CDR3 is TGTGCCAGCAGCTCCGGGATCAGTAATTCACCCCTCCACTTT.